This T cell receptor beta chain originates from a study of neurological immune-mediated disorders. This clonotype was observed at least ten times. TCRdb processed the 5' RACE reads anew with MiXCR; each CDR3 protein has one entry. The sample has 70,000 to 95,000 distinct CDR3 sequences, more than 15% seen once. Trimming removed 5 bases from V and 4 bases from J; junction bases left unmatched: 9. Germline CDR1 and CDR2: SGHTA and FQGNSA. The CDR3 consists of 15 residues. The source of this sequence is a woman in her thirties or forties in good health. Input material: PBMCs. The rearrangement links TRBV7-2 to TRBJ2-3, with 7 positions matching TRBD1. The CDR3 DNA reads TGTGCCAGCAGCCCTAGCCCCGGACAGGCAGATACGCAGTATTTT. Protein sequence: CASSPSPGQADTQYF.